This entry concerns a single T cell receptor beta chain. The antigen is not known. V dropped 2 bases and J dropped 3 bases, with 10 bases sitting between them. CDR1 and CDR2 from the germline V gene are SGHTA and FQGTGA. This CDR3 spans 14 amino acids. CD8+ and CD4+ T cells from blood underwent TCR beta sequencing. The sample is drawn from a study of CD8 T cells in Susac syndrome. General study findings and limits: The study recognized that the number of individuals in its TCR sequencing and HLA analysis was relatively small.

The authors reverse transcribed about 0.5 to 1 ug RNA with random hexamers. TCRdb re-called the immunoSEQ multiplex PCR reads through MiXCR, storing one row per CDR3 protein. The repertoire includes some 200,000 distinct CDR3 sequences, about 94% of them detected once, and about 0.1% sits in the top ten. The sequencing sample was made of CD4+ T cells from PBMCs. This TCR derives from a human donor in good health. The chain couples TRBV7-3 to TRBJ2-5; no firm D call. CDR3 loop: CASSLGVGKETQYF. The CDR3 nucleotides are TGTGCCAGCAGCTTAGGTGTAGGGAAAGAGACCCAGTACTTC.